Presented here are 30 T cell receptor beta chains from one specimen sequenced in a study of technical replicates of blood from a handful of donors (dated by TCRdb to the late 2010s). The method behind the library was the immunoSEQ multiplex PCR assay. TCRdb retrieved this table from immuneACCESS and kept in-frame rearrangements only. Not all clones are present; in checked studies, unresolved V genes account for under half, and no reason is known for the remainder. This sample holds fewer than 80,000 clones; about nine tenths were observed only once. The top ten hold around 4.4% of the sample. The material sequenced was PBMCs. These receptors came from a human donor in good health. Some clones in this sample may be carry-over from other donors' samples.

This rearrangement joins TRBV28 to TRBJ2-1; TRBD2 is a possible D gene (6 bases). The V end lost 6 bases, the J end lost 9 bases, and 15 bases lay between the germline ends. This CDR3 spans 13 amino acids. The germline V gene encodes CDR1 MDHEN and CDR2 SYDVKM. This chain's CDR3 is CASSPYAGFEQFF. The CDR3 coding sequence is TGTGCCAGCAGCCCTTATGCGGGATTTGAGCAGTTCTTC.

CDR3 amino acids: CASSPTSLRSTGELFF. In nucleotides, the CDR3 is TGTGCCAGCAGCCCAACTAGCCTCCGTAGCACCGGGGAGCTGTTTTTT. The V call is TRBV7-3, the J call TRBJ2-2; the D gene is possibly TRBD2 (6 bases). Germline-derived CDR1 and CDR2 are SGHTA and FQGTGA. V dropped 5 bases and J dropped 4 bases, with 17 bases sitting between them. The CDR3 sequence is 16 residues long.

This clone was seen only a few times. The genes are TRBV20-1 and TRBJ2-5; the D gene is possibly TRBD2 (6 bases). Trimming cost V 8 bases and J 5 bases, with 9 bases left between them. Germline CDR1 DFQATT, CDR2 SNEGSKA (reference sequence). The CDR3 has 10 amino acids. In DNA, the CDR3 is TGCAGTCTAGCGCAGGAGACCCAGTACTTC. Protein product: CSLAQETQYF.

J is TRBJ1-2 and V is TRBV29-1; TRBD1 aligns across 8 bases. This CDR3 spans 14 amino acids. The germline V gene encodes CDR1 SQVTM and CDR2 ANQGSEA. V dropped 3 bases and J dropped 4; count of bases not matched to a gene: 7. CDR3 sequence (DNA): TGCAGCGTTGAGCACGCCGGACAGGGCTATGGCTACACCTTC. It is translated as CSVEHAGQGYGYTF.

This clone has a single count. The rearrangement links TRBV4-3 to TRBJ2-2, with a weak D call TRBD1 (5 bases). This CDR3 comprises 14 residues. V shed 2 bases and J shed 4 bases, with 8 bases lying between them. CDR1 and CDR2 from the germline V gene are LGHNA and YSLEER. Here the CDR3 DNA reads TGCGCCAGCAGCCAACAGGGTAGCACCGGGGAGCTGTTTTTT. It yields the protein CASSQQGSTGELFF.

V usage is TRBV6-1 and J usage is TRBJ1-2, with a tentative D call TRBD1 (5 bases). CDR1 is MNHNS and CDR2 is SASEGT in the germline V gene. V gave up 1 base and J gave up 5 bases, with 11 bases separating them. The CDR3 totals 14 residues. CDR3: CASSEVPGGYGYTF. CDR3 in DNA: TGTGCCAGCAGTGAAGTTCCGGGGGGATATGGCTACACCTTC.

V gene TRBV5-1 combines with J gene TRBJ1-2; TRBD1 matches 7 bases. The germline V gene has CDR1 SGHRS and CDR2 YFSETQ. After removal of 3 bases from V and 4 bases from J, the junction contained 15 bases not matched to a gene. This CDR3 spans 17 amino acids. The chain's CDR3 is CASSSTEIQGMVYGYTF. CDR3 nucleotides: TGCGCCAGCAGCTCTACCGAGATACAGGGGATGGTCTATGGCTACACCTTC.

This chain uses TRBV30 with TRBJ1-5; D remains unclear. CDR1 is GTSNPN, CDR2 SVGIG, per germline (reference sequence). CDR3 length equals 15 residues. V was pared by 5 bases and J by 3 bases, with 17 bases between. The CDR3 protein is CAWSWAGKNNQPQHF. The CDR3 DNA sequence: TGTGCCTGGTCCTGGGCCGGTAAGAACAATCAGCCCCAGCATTTT.

The CDR3 protein is CASSPDQIKTVPEAFF. CDR3 sequence (DNA): TGTGCCAGCTCACCGGACCAAATAAAGACAGTCCCTGAAGCTTTCTTT. This chain uses TRBV18 with TRBJ1-1, with a tentative D call TRBD1 (5 bases). Trimming removed 3 bases at V and 6 bases at J, with 20 bases between. CDR3 length: 16 amino acids. From germline, CDR1 is KGHSH and CDR2 LQKENI.

The gene calls are TRBV7-2 and TRBJ2-3; 8 bases match TRBD1. V dropped 6 bases and J dropped 5; count of bases not matched to a gene: 10. Germline loops: CDR1 SGHTA, CDR2 FQGNSA. This CDR3 is built from 15 residues. CDR3 in amino acids: CASRRDRGVGDTQYF. CDR3 in DNA: TGTGCCAGCAGACGTGACAGGGGCGTAGGAGATACGCAGTATTTT. Together with reference TRBV7-2 and TRBJ2-3, the CDR3 gives the full variable domain: GAGVSQSPSNKVTEKGKDVELRCDPISGHTALYWYRQSLGQGLEFLIYFQGNSAPDKSGLPSDRFSAERTGGSVSTLTIQRTQQEDSAVYLCASRRDRGVGDTQYFGPGTRLTVL.

This clone was seen only a few times. V gene TRBV7-8 combines with J gene TRBJ2-7, with 10 bases matching TRBD2. In germline, CDR1 is SGHVS, CDR2 FQNEAQ. The CDR3 extends over 15 amino acids. With V trimmed by 5 bases and J by 5 bases, 9 bases remained unmatched. CDR3 sequence (DNA): TGTGCCAGCAGCCTGCGAGGAGGACTAGCGGACGAGCAGTACTTC. Translating gives CASSLRGGLADEQYF. The entire variable domain, with the rest obtained from reference TRBV7-8 and TRBJ2-7, is as follows: GAGVSQSPRYKVAKRGQDVALRCDPISGHVSLFWYQQALGQGPEFLTYFQNEAQLDKSGLPSDRFFAERPEGSVSTLKIQRTQQEDSAVYLCASSLRGGLADEQYFGPGTRLTVT.

The rearrangement links TRBV5-1 to TRBJ1-5; 9 bases are a match to TRBD1. The length of the CDR3 is 14 residues. Germline loops: CDR1 SGHRS, CDR2 YFSETQ. The V gene end was trimmed by 4 bases and the J gene end by 5 bases; junction bases not matched to a gene: 4. CDR3 residues: CASSPGQGYQPQHF. In DNA form, the CDR3 reads TGCGCCAGCAGCCCGGGACAGGGCTATCAGCCCCAGCATTTT.

The chain employs TRBV7-2 and TRBJ2-7, with D possibly TRBD1 on 6 matching bases. Trimming pared 1 base from V and 2 bases from J, leaving 12 bases between. The CDR3 extends over 15 amino acids. Germline V gene data show CDR1 as SGHTA and CDR2 as FQGNSA. The CDR3 reads CASSLVGTSAYEQYF. The DNA for the CDR3 is TGTGCCAGCAGCTTAGTGGGGACATCGGCCTACGAGCAGTACTTC.

This chain joins TRBV21-1 and TRBJ1-3; the table's D call, TRBD1, was not checked against the DNA. TRBV21-1 is a listed pseudogene. The CDR3 spans 15 residues. CDR3 DNA sequence: TGTGCCAGCAGCAAAGGGACAGGGATTGGAAACACCATATATTTT. Its protein is CASSKGTGIGNTIYF.

The rearrangement joins TRBV29-1 to TRBJ2-1, with D perhaps TRBD2 (5 bases). Trimming took 7 bases from V and 8 from J, leaving 9 bases between them. In germline, CDR1 is SQVTM, CDR2 ANQGSEA. This CDR3 is 10 amino acids long. CDR3 residues: CSGSSDEQFF. The CDR3 coding sequence is TGCAGCGGAAGTAGCGATGAGCAGTTCTTC.

CDR3 DNA sequence: TGTGCCAGCAGTGAACTAGCGGGGAGCTCCTACGAGCAGTACTTC. It specifies CASSELAGSSYEQYF. V is TRBV6-1 and J is TRBJ2-7; 9 bases agree with TRBD2. In germline, CDR1 is MNHNS, CDR2 SASEGT. The CDR3 is 15 residues long. V was clipped by 2 bases and J by 0 bases; unmatched bases: 2.

The sample holds a few counts of this clone. V and J are TRBV15 and TRBJ1-5; D not certain. CDR3 length equals 17 residues. CDR1 is LNHNV and CDR2 is YYDKDF in the germline V gene (reference sequence). V lost 0 bases and J lost 1, with 13 bases in between. The CDR3 is CATSRDRGGSSNQPQHF. The CDR3 DNA reads as TGTGCCACCAGCAGAGATCGCGGAGGGAGCAGCAATCAGCCCCAGCATTTT.

The chain employs TRBV27 and TRBJ2-7; D gene ambiguous. Trimming removed 0 bases at V and 5 bases at J, with 8 bases between. CDR1 and CDR2 from the germline V gene are MNHEY and SMNVEV (reference sequence). CDR3 length: 13 residues. DNA for the CDR3: TGTGCCAGCAGTTTATCCGCGCGGCACGAGCAGTACTTC. Its protein is CASSLSARHEQYF.

This clone was seen a single time. V usage is TRBV29-1 and J usage is TRBJ2-6, with no clear D. The V end lost 6 bases, the J end lost 2 bases, and 8 bases lay between the germline ends. Germline CDR1 reads SQVTM; CDR2 reads ANQGSEA. This CDR3 contains 13 residues. The CDR3 sequence: CSVLQAGANVLTF. CDR3 nucleotide sequence: TGCAGCGTGCTGCAGGCTGGGGCCAACGTCCTGACTTTC.

V gene TRBV4-2 combines with J gene TRBJ1-1; D unresolved. The germline V and J ends were trimmed by 1 base and 11 bases, with 29 bases remaining between them. Germline CDR1 LGHNA, CDR2 YNFKEQ. The CDR3 is 18 residues long. The CDR3 loop is CASSQGLLLAGFIFEAFF. For the CDR3, the DNA is TGTGCCAGCAGCCAAGGGCTCCTCCTGGCAGGCTTTATCTTTGAGGCTTTCTTT.

This clone was observed a few times. The V call is TRBV5-1, the J call TRBJ2-2; TRBD2 is a possible D gene (5 bases). CDR3 length: 15 residues. Trimming stripped 0 bases from V and 4 bases from J, with 10 bases between. Germline assignment: CDR1 SGHRS and CDR2 YFSETQ. Here the CDR3 DNA reads TGCGCCAGCAGCTTGGCCGGGGTTTTCACCGGGGAGCTGTTTTTT. Protein: CASSLAGVFTGELFF.

The J gene is TRBJ2-1, the V gene TRBV7-6; 9 bases are a match to TRBD2. The germline V gene encodes CDR1 SGHVS and CDR2 FNYEAQ. The junction had 9 bases not matched to a gene; V was cut back by 0 bases and J by 9 bases. CDR3 length: 16 residues. The CDR3 loop reads CASSLAWAGGPGEQFF. CDR3 DNA: TGTGCCAGCAGCTTAGCGTGGGCGGGAGGGCCGGGTGAGCAGTTCTTC. Combining the CDR3 with reference TRBV7-6 and TRBJ2-1 gives the whole variable domain GAGVSQSPRYKVTKRGQDVALRCDPISGHVSLYWYRQALGQGPEFLTYFNYEAQQDKSGLPNDRFSAERPEGSISTLTIQRTEQRDSAMYRCASSLAWAGGPGEQFFGPGTRLTVL.

This clone appeared once. The V gene is TRBV7-3, the J gene TRBJ2-6; a possible D gene is TRBD1 (7 bases). Germline CDR1 and CDR2: SGHTA and FQGTGA. Trimming took off 4 bases at V and 0 bases at J, with 16 bases between the two ends. The CDR3 loop spans 18 amino acids. The CDR3 DNA reads TGTGCCAGCAGCTCTCAGGGGGGCCCAACCTCTGGGGCCAACGTCCTGACTTTC. Its translation is CASSSQGGPTSGANVLTF.

The rearrangement links TRBV5-8 to TRBJ2-1; 7 nucleotides line up with TRBD1. Germline CDR1 is SGHTS and CDR2 is YDEGEE. The CDR3 covers 14 residues. The V segment lost 5 bases and the J segment 3 bases; nucleotides outside the gene matches: 5. The CDR3: CASSTGTDYNEQFF. The CDR3 DNA is TGTGCCAGCAGTACCGGGACAGACTACAATGAGCAGTTCTTC. The complete variable domain, with remaining parts taken from reference TRBV5-8 and TRBJ2-1, reads EAGVTQSPTHLIKTRGQQATLRCSPISGHTSVYWYQQALGLGLQFLLWYDEGEERNRGNFPPRFSGRQFPNYSSELNVNALELEDSALYLCASSTGTDYNEQFFGPGTRLTVL.

The rearrangement joins TRBV6-6 to TRBJ2-7; 10 bases map to TRBD2. This CDR3 has 15 amino acids. Per germline, CDR1 MNHNY and CDR2 SVGAGI (reference sequence). With V trimmed by 5 bases and J by 6 bases, 10 bases remained unmatched. Written as DNA, the CDR3 is TGTGCCAGCAGTCGCGATAGCGGGAGGCGGGGCGAGCAGTACTTC. Translating gives CASSRDSGRRGEQYF.

This rearrangement joins TRBV7-2 to TRBJ1-2; D gene uncertain. CDR3 length: 13 residues. Germline CDR1 is SGHTA and CDR2 is FQGNSA. Trimming left V 1 base short and J 8 bases short, with 11 bases between. Written as DNA, the CDR3 is TGTGCCAGCAGCTTAGAAAAGGTGGGCGGCTACACCTTC. This sequence encodes CASSLEKVGGYTF.

CDR3 nucleotide sequence: TGTGCCAGCATCGAAGCGGGGGGGCCTATAGATACGCAGTATTTT. Amino acids: CASIEAGGPIDTQYF. The rearrangement links TRBV5-6 to TRBJ2-3; 10 nucleotides align to TRBD2. Germline lookup yields CDR1 SGHDT and CDR2 YYEEEE. J lost 5 bases, V lost 6 bases, and 9 bases had no gene match. The CDR3 loop spans 15 amino acids.

The rearrangement joins TRBV15 to TRBJ2-6; D is unclear. Trimming removed 0 bases at V and 0 bases at J, with 6 bases between. The CDR3 loop spans 16 amino acids. The germline CDR1 and CDR2 sequences are LNHNV and YYDKDF (reference sequence). CDR3 sequence reads: CATSRDLSSGANVLTF. The DNA for the CDR3 is TGTGCCACCAGCAGAGACCTGAGCTCTGGGGCCAACGTCCTGACTTTC.

The chain combines TRBV4-1 with TRBJ1-6, with D perhaps matching TRBD1 (6 bases). Germline CDR1 and CDR2: MGHRA and YSYEKL. This CDR3 spans 17 amino acids. Trimming stripped 0 bases from V and 7 bases from J, with 16 bases between. The DNA for the CDR3 is TGCGCCAGCAGCCAAGATCTTGACAGGCGAGGAAATTCACCCCTCCACTTT. Encoded protein: CASSQDLDRRGNSPLHF.

This sequence joins TRBV13 and TRBJ1-5, with 12 positions matching TRBD1. The trim removed 4 bases at V and 3 bases at J, leaving 1 base unmatched. The CDR3 extends over 15 amino acids. The germline gives CDR1 PRHDT, CDR2 FYEKMQ (reference sequence). DNA of the CDR3: TGTGCCAGCAGCTCGGGACAGGGGGCCAATCAGCCCCAGCATTTT. Translated, it gives CASSSGQGANQPQHF.